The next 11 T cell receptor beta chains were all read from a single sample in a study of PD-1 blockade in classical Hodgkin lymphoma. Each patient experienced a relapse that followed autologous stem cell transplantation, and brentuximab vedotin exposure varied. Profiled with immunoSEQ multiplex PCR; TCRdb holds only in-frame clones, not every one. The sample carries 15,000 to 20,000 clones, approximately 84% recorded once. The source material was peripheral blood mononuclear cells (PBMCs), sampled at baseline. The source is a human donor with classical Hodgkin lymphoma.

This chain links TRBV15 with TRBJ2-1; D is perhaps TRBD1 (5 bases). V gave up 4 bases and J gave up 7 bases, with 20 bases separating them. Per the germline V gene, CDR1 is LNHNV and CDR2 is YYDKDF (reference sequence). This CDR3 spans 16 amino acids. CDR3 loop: CATSKTQVGKGNEQFF. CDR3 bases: TGTGCCACCAGCAAGACGCAAGTGGGGAAGGGGAATGAGCAGTTCTTC.

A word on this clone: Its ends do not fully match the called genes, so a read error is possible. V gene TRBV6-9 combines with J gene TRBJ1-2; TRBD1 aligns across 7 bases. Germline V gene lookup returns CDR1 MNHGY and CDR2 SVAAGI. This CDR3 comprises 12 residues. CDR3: CASSTRTGHPDF. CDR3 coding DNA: TGTGCCAGCAGCACTCGGACAGGACACCCCGACTTC.

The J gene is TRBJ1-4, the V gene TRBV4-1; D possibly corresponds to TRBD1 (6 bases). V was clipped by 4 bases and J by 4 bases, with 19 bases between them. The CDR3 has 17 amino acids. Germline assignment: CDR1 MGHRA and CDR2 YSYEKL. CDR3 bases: TGCGCCAGCAGCCGGATCCCCGGGGGGCAGTTTAATGAAAAACTGTTTTTT. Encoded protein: CASSRIPGGQFNEKLFF.

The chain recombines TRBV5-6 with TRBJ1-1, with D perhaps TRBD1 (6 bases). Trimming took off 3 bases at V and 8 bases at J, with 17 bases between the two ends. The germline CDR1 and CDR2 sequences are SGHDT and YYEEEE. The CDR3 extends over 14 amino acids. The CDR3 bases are TGTGCCAGCAGCTCGCCCTTGGGGGCCCAAGAAGCTTTCTTT. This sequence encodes CASSSPLGAQEAFF. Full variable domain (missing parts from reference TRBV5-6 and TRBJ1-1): DAGVTQSPTHLIKTRGQQVTLRCSPKSGHDTVSWYQQALGQGPQFIFQYYEEEERQRGNFPDRFSGHQFPNYSSELNVNALLLGDSALYLCASSSPLGAQEAFFGQGTRLTVV.

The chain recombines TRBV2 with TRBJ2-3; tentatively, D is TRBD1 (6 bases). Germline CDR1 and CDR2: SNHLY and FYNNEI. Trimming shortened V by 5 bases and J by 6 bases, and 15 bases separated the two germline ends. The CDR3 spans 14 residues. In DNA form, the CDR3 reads TGTGCCAGCAGTAGCCAGGGGTCCGGGGATACGCAGTATTTT. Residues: CASSSQGSGDTQYF.

CDR3 sequence (DNA): TGCGCCAGCAGCCCTAAGGAGCTGTGGATTCCGGGGGAGCTGTTTTTT. Residues: CASSPKELWIPGELFF. The chain employs TRBV4-1 and TRBJ2-2; no definite D call. The ends were cut back, 4 bases at V and 8 bases at J, with 20 bases in the middle. The CDR3 totals 16 residues. The germline CDR1 and CDR2 sequences are MGHRA and YSYEKL.

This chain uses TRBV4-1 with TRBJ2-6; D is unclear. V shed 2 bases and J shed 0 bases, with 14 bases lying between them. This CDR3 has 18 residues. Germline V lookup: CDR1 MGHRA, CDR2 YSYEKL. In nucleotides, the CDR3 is TGCGCCAGCAGCCAACTAGATCTGATACACTCTGGGGCCAACGTCCTGACTTTC. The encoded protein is CASSQLDLIHSGANVLTF.

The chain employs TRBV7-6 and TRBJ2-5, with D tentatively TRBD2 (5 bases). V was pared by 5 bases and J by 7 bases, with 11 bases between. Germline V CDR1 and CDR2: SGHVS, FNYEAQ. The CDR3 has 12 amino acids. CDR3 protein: CASSVFAGTQYF. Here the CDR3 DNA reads TGTGCCAGCAGCGTCTTTGCGGGGACCCAGTACTTC.

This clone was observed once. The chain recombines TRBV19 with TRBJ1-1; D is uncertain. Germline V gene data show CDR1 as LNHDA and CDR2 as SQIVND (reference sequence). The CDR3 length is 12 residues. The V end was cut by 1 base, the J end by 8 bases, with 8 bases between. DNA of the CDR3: TGTGCCAGTAGTATAGGAGGGAAAGAAGCTTTCTTT. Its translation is CASSIGGKEAFF.

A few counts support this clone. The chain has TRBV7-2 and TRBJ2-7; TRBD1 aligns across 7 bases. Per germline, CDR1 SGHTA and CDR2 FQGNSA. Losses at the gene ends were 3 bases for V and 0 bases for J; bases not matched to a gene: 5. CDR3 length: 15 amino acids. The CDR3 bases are TGTGCCAGCAGCTTCCGGACAGGCAGCTCCTACGAGCAGTACTTC. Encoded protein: CASSFRTGSSYEQYF.

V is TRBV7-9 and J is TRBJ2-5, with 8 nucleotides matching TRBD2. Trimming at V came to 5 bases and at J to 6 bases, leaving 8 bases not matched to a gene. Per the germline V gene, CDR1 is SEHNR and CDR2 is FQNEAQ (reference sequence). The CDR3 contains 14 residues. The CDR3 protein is CASSGAGGKKTQYF. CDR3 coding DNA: TGTGCCAGCAGCGGGGCGGGGGGCAAGAAGACCCAGTACTTC.